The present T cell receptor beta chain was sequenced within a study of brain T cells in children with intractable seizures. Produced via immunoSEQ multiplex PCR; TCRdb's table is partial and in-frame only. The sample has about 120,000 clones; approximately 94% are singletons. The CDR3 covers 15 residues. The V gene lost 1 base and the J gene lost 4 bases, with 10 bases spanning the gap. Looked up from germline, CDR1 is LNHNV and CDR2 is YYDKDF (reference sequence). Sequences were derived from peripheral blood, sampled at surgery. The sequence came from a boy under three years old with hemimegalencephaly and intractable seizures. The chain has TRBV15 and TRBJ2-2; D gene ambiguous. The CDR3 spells CATSRVVLTTGELFF. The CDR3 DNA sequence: TGTGCCACCAGCAGAGTGGTACTTACCACCGGGGAGCTGTTTTTT.